This T cell receptor (beta chain) was captured in a study of identical twins. TCRdb re-called the 5' RACE reads with MiXCR, one entry per CDR3 protein. The sample has under 1 million distinct CDR3 sequences, more than 9% seen once. This clonotype was seen a few times. Its specificity is unknown. Study results and limitations: The abundant beta clonotypes from cord blood had fewer insertions, and memory repertoires had none of this.

Germline V CDR1 and CDR2: MDHEN, SYDVKM. J was trimmed by 10 bases and V by 2 bases; bases with no gene match: 7. The CDR3 spans 13 residues. The same sample was also studied in work on yellow fever vaccine responses in identical twins.

This receptor was obtained from a woman aged 18-29 years in good health. The sample taken for sequencing was PBMCs. The rearrangement joins TRBV28 to TRBJ1-1; the match to TRBD1 covers 7 bases. The CDR3 spells CASSLGSDRPAFF. In DNA, the CDR3 is TGTGCCAGCAGTTTAGGGTCGGACAGGCCAGCTTTCTTT.